This TCR beta chain was recorded in a study of blood T cell repertoires in COVID-19 (dated by TCRdb to between 2020 and 2021). About the study as a whole: Samples covering the acute and convalescent phases of COVID-19 were provided by collaborators in the United States, Italy and Spain. Nearly every sample came with metadata listing a de-identified subject ID, COVID-19 status, age in years and sex. The dataset comprised deeply sampled blood TCRbeta repertoires from subjects exposed to, actively infected with, or recovered from COVID-19. The samples were drawn from the first 160 participants of the ongoing ImmuneRACE study and from roughly 1,300 subjects provided by 6 global collaborators. Where available, HLA class I and class II types were obtained from metadata supplied by the sample provider rather than from assay-based typing. The repertoires were released in a freely available public database intended as a resource for research on the immune response to SARS-CoV-2. The material from the prospective study consisted of cDNA or gDNA derived from T cells, B-cell-depleted T cells, or PBMCs.

There are 14 amino acids in the CDR3, from cysteine to phenylalanine inclusive. Just CDR3 DNA is preserved here, 42 bases in frame from base 1. CDR1 LNHDA and CDR2 SQIVND were looked up in the germline V gene (reference sequence). At the junction V is shortened by 7 bases and J by 0 bases, with 9 bases in between. TCRbeta CDR3 regions were amplified from genomic DNA using the immunoSEQ Assay, a bias-controlled multiplex PCR. The paper's processing steps were these. The number of nucleated cells in each sample was estimated from the amplification of reference gene primers within the assay. Sequence reads were collapsed and filtered to measure the absolute abundance of every unique TCRbeta CDR3 rearrangement. For each sample, productive Simpson clonality was calculated as the square root of Simpson's diversity index over productive rearrangements. TCRdb obtained this table from immuneACCESS and retained in-frame rearrangements with V and J assigned. These tables miss some clones; where compared with another copy, unresolved V genes account for less than half of the shortfall, and the remainder is unexplained. Clonal size and the V and J genes are those of that table, whereas D and trimming came from the DNA. In all, the sample holds roughly 170,000 clones, and approximately 86% of those were seen once. Together, the top ten hold about a sixth of the sample.

Study-wide findings and limitations: Clinical and demographic metadata were provided uncurated, with the amount varying by source and participant.

Participants in the prospective study were aged roughly 18 to 90 years, lived in about two dozen United States geographic areas, and enrolled through a virtual design. To assign participants to cohorts, the prospective study relied on clinical history that participants themselves reported in a screening survey and a study questionnaire. For ImmuneRACE Cohort 3, a participant was defined as recovered based on two consecutive negative NP/OP PCR tests, clearance by a healthcare professional, or resolution of symptoms. In the prospective study, mobile phlebotomists collected whole blood, serum and a nasopharyngeal or oropharyngeal swab from each participant. Additional blood draws and questionnaires over an approximately two-month period could optionally be provided by prospective study participants. Before DNA extraction, blood samples from the prospective study were shipped at room temperature or frozen.

This clone was picked up a small number of times. The antigen it binds to is not known. Per-nucleotide qualities are absent, and no much larger clonotype sits a single base away. Specimen: PBMCs or T cells enriched from blood (not recorded which). The source is a man aged 55 to 69 who had recovered from COVID-19. The chain joins TRBV19 to TRBJ2-2; a tentative D match to TRBD1 spans 6 bases. The DNA sequence is as follows: TGTGCCAGTATCGACAGGACGAACACCGGGGAGCTGTTTTTT. This yields the protein CASIDRTNTGELFF.